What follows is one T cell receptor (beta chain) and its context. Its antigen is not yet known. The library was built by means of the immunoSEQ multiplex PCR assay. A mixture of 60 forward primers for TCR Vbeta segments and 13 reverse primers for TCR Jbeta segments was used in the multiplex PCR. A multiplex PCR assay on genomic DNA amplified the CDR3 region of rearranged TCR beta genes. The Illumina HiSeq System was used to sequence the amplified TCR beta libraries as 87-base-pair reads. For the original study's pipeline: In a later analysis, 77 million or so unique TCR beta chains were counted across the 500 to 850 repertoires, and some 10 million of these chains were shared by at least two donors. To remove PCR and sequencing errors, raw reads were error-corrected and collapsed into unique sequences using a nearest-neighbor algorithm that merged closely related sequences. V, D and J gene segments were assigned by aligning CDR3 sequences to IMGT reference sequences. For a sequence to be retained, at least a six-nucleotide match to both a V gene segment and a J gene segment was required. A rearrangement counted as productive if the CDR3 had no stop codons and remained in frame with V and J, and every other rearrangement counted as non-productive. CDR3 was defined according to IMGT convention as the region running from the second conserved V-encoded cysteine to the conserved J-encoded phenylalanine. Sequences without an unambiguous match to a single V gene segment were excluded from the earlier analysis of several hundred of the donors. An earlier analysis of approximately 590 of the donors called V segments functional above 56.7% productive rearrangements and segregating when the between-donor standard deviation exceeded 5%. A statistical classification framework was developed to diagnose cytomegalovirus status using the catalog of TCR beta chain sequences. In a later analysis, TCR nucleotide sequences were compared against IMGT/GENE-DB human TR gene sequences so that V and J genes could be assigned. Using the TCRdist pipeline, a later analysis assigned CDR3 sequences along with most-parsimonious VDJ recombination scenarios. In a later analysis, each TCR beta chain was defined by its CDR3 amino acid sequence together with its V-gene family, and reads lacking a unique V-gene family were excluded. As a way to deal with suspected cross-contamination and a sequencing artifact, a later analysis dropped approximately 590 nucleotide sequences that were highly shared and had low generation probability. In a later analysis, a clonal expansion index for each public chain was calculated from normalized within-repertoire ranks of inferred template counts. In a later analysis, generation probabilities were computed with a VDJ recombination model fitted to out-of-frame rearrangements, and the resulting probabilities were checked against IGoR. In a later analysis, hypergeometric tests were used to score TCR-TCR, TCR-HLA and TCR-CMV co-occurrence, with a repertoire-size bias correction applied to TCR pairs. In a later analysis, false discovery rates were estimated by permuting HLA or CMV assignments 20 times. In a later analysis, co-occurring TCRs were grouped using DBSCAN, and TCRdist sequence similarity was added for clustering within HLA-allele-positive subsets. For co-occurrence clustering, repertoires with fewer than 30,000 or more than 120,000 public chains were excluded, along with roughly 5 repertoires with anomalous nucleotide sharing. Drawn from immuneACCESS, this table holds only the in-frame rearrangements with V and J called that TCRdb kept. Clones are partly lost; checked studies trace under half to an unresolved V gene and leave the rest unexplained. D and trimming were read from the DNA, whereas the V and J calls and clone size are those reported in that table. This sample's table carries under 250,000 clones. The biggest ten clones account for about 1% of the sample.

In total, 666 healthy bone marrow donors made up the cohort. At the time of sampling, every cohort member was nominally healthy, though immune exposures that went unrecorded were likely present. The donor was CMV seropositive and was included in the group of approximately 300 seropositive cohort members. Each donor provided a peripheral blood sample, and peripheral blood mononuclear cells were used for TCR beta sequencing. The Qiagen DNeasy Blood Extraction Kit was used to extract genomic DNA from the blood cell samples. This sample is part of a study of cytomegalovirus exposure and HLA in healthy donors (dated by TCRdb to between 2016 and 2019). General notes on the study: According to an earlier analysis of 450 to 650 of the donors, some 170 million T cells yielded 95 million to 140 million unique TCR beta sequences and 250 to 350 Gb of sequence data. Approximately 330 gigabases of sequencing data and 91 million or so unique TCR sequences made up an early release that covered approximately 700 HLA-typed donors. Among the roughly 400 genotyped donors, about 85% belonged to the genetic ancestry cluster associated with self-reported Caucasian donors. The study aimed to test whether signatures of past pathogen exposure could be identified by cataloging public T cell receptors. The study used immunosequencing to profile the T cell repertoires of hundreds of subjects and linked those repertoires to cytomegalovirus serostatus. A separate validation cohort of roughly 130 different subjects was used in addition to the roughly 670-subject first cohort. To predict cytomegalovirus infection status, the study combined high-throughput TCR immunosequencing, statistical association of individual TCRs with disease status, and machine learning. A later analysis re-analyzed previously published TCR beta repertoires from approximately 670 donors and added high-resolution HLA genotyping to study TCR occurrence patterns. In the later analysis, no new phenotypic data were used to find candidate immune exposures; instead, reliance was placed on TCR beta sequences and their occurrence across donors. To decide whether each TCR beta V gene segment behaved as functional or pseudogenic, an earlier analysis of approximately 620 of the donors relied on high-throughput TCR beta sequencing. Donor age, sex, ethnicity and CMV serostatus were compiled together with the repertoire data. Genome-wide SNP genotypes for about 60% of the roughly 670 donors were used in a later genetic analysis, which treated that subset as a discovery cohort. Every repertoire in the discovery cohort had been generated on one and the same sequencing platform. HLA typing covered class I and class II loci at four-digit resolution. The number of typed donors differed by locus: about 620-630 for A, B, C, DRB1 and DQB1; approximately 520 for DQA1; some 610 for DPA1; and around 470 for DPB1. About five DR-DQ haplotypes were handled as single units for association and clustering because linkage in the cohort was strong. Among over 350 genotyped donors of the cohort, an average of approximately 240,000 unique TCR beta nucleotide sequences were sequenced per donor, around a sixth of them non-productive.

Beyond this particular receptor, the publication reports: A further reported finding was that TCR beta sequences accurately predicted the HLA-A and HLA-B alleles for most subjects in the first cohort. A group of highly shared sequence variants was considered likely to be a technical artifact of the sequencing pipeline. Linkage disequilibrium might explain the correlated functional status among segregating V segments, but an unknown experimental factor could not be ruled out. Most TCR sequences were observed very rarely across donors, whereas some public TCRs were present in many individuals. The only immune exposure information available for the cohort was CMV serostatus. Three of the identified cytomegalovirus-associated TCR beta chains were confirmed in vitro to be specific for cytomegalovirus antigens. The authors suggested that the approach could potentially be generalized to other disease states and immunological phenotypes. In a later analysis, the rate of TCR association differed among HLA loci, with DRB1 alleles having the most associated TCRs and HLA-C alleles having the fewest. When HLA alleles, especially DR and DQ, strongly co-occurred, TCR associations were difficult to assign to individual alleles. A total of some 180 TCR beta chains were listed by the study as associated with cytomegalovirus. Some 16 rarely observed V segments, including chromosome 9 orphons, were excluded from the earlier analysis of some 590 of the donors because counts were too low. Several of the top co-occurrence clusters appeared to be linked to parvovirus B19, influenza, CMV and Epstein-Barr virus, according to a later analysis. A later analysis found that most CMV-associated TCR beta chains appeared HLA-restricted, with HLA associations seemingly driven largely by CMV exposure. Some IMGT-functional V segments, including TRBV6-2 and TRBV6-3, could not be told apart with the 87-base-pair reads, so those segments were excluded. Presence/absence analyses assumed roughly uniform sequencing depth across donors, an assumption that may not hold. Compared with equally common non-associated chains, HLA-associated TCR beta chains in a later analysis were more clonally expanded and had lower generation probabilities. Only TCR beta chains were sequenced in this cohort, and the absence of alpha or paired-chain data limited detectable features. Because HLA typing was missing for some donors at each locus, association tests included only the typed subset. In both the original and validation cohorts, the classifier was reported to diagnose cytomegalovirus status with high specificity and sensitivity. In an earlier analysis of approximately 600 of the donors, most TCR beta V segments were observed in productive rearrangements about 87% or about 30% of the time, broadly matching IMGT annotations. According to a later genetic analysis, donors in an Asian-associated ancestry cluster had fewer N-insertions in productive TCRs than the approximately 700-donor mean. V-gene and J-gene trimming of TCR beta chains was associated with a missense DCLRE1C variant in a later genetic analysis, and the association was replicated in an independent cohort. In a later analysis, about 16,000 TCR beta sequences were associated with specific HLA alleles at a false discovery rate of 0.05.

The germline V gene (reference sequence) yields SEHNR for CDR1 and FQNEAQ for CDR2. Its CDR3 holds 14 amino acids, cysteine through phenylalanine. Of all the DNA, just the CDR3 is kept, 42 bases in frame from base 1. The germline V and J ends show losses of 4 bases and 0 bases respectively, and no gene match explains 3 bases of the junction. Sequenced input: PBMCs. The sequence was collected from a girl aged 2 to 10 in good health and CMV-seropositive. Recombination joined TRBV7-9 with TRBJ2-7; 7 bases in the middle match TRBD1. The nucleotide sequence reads TGTGCCAGCAGCTACGGGACAGACTCCTACGAGCAGTACTTC. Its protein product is CASSYGTDSYEQYF.